This T cell receptor beta chain was captured in a study of T-cell memory formation after mild COVID-19. This clonotype has just a few counts. Its cognate antigen is unknown. Using constant-segment primers, 5'RACE produced TCR alpha and TCR beta cDNA libraries carrying sample barcodes and UMIs. TCRdb re-derived calls from the 5' RACE reads in MiXCR, one entry per CDR3 protein. The sample carries 140,000 or so distinct CDR3 sequences, under 25% recorded once. Study-level points and caveats: CD4+ clones that contracted lay mainly in CM and EM; CD8+ ones lay in EMRA.

The CDR3 has 15 amino acids. The V gene is TRBV21-1, the J gene TRBJ1-5; TRBD1 is the table's D call, not checked against the DNA. TRBV21-1 is shown as a pseudogene. The source material was PBMCs or a T cell subset sorted from them (not recorded which). This TCR was recovered from an adult woman who had mild COVID-19 (a few samples of this study predate the infection). Cell type and time point are not known. The DNA for the CDR3 is TGTGCCAGCAGCAAAGTAGGGACACAGAATCAGCCCCAGCATTTT. This codes for CASSKVGTQNQPQHF.